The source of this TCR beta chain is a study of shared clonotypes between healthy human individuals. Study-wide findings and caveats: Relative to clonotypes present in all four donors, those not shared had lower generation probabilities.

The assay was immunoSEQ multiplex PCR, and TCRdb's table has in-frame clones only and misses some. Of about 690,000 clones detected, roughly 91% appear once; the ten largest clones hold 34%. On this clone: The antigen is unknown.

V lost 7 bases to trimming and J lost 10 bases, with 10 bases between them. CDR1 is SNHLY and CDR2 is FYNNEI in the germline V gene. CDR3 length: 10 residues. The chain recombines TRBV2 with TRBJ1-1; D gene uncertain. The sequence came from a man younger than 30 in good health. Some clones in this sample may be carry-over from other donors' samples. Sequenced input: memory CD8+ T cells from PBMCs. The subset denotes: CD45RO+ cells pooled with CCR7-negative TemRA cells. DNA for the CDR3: TGTGCCAGCACCCGGGGAGCAGCTTTCTTT. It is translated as CASTRGAAFF.